A selection of T cell receptor beta chains follows, all from one sample in a study of blood T cell repertoires in COVID-19. TCRdb's table, derived via immunoSEQ multiplex PCR, lists solely in-frame clones and lacks some. The sample lists about 200,000 clones, about nine tenths occurring once. Material for sequencing was peripheral blood. These receptors originate from a young man with active or convalescent COVID-19. Each CDR3 is given with its conserved first and last residue. The order of the fields is V gene, D gene, CDR3 length, CDR3 protein. The D gene is left open where the match is weak.

TRBV6-5	TRBD1	15	CASSQQGDRGQGYTF
TRBV7-3	.	16	CASSLRGVAGSEKLFF
TRBV5-4	TRBD2	15	CASSSPAGDTGELFF
TRBV6-2/TRBV6-3	TRBD2	15	CASSLAGGIRNEQFF
TRBV5-4	TRBD2	16	CASSLVAGGPKETQYF
TRBV9	.	14	CASSDGPPNYGYTF
TRBV19	.	15	CASSIDRVQNYGYTF
TRBV19	.	14	CASRGKTAHQREFF
TRBV7-9	TRBD2	15	CASSAGRDYLYEQYF
TRBV5-1	.	13	CASSLDGFQPQHF
TRBV5-1	TRBD1	14	CASSDEDRRYEQYF
TRBV5-1	TRBD1	16	CASSPGQGANTGELFF
TRBV6-5	TRBD2	15	CATDGLAGGTDTQYF
TRBV5-8	TRBD2	14	CASSPHSGSDTQYF
TRBV11-2	.	16	CASSYGHVNAGNTIYF
TRBV9	.	13	CASSVVPGQVLHF
TRBV6-6	TRBD2	14	CASSPRTSSDEQYF
TRBV3-1/TRBV3-2	.	12	CASSRGDSPLHF
TRBV4-3	.	13	CASSQDISETQYF
TRBV30	TRBD1	20	CACQHSTGDLWASLYNEQFF
TRBV5-1	TRBD2	15	CASSLGLGEYNEQFF
TRBV19	.	15	CASTSDILRNQPQHF
TRBV4-3	.	16	CASSQDLPGGYTEAFF
TRBV4-1	TRBD2	18	CASSPPEAGGPGANVLTF
TRBV19	TRBD2	16	CASSPATSGGTYEQYF
TRBV7-2	TRBD2	15	CASSLPEREADTQYF